This T cell receptor (beta chain) came from a study of blood T cells in healthy people across ages. A J-beta primer mix and a sample-barcoded 5' primer were used in a second PCR of about 6 to 12 cycles. TCRdb used MiXCR to reprocess the 5' RACE reads, holding one entry per CDR3 protein. This sample yields 450,000 to 700,000 distinct CDR3 sequences, of which 27% are seen a single time; roughly 20% belongs to the top ten. CDR1 and CDR2 (germline): SGHDT, YYEEEE. V dropped 4 bases and J dropped 4; count of bases not matched to a gene: 17. The CDR3 is 17 residues long. The chain joins TRBV5-6 to TRBJ2-7, with 7 positions matching TRBD1. Sequenced sample: blood. This TCR was recovered from a woman in her 70s in good health. The CDR3 here is CASSRTHPGQMSYEQYF. As DNA, the CDR3 is TGTGCCAGCAGCCGCACCCATCCGGGACAGATGTCATACGAGCAGTACTTC.